This T cell receptor (beta chain) was sequenced in a study of early T cells in non-severe SARS-CoV-2 infection. About the research overall: Unpaired chains resulted from sequencing bulk RNA of unsorted whole blood. General study results and limits: Matching results from VDJdb favored anti-spike CD8 responses, leaving private and CD4 specificities undetected.

About this clonotype itself: Its antigen is undetermined.

The library protocol tagged individual cDNA molecules with unique molecular identifiers. Using its own MiXCR run on the 5' RACE reads, TCRdb lists one record per CDR3 protein. The sample lists approximately 76,000 distinct CDR3 sequences, 9.5% to 13% occurring once. Germline V gives CDR1 DFQATT, CDR2 SNEGSKA (reference sequence). J gave up 12 bases and V 0 bases, and 10 bases lay outside the gene matches. The CDR3 is made up of 13 amino acids. The origin of this receptor is an adult who was a healthcare worker with PCR-confirmed SARS-CoV-2 infection or an uninfected control (not recorded which). Material for sequencing was whole blood. V gene TRBV20-1 combines with J gene TRBJ2-5; the match to TRBD2 covers 7 bases. CDR3 bases: TGCAGTGCTAGAGATCCCCTGGGGGGGAGGAAGTACTTC. Residues: CSARDPLGGRKYF.